One sample yielded the 25 T cell receptor beta chains listed below, sequenced in a study of blood T cells in healthy people across ages. It was with a sample-barcoded 5' primer and a J-beta primer mix that a second PCR of about 6 to 12 cycles was run. TCRdb re-derived calls from the 5' RACE reads in MiXCR, one entry per CDR3 protein. Found here are around 900,000 distinct CDR3 sequences, about 53% of them singletons; the top ten hold about 20%. The sample was blood. All receptors come from a woman aged 55-75 years in good health.

A few counts support this clonotype. This rearrangement joins TRBV9 to TRBJ2-7, with D possibly TRBD2 on 5 matching bases. The V end lost 3 bases, the J end lost 6 bases, and 22 bases lay between the germline ends. The CDR3 length is 16 residues. Germline CDR1 and CDR2: SGDLS and YYNGEE. CDR3 DNA: TGTGCCAGCAGCGCCCCGCCTGAATCTAGCTTGTTCGAGCAGTACTTC. It translates to CASSAPPESSLFEQYF.

This clonotype came up a few times. CDR3 nucleotides: TGTGCCAGCAGTCGGGACCAAATCTACGAGCAGTACTTC. Its translation: CASSRDQIYEQYF. The V and J genes are TRBV12-3 or TRBV12-4 and TRBJ2-7; D might be TRBD1 or TRBD2, each matching 5 bases. Trimming shortened V by 5 bases and J by 3 bases, and 11 bases separated the two germline ends. The CDR3 consists of 13 residues.

This clonotype came up a few times. A much bigger clone sits one base away, suggesting this may be a read error. The V gene is TRBV5-1, the J gene TRBJ2-5, with 14 bases identical to TRBD2. This CDR3 is built from 21 residues. CDR1 is SGHRS, CDR2 YFSETQ, per germline. J lost 11 bases, V lost 6 bases, and 30 bases had no gene match. CDR3: CASNALGGGLAGVRQTNEQYF. As DNA, the CDR3 is TGCGCCAGCAACGCCTTGGGTGGGGGACTAGCGGGAGTCCGCCAAACTAATGAGCAGTACTTC.

V and J are TRBV5-1 and TRBJ2-1, with 8 positions matching TRBD1. The CDR3 has 14 amino acids. Losses at the gene ends were 3 bases for V and 6 bases for J; bases not matched to a gene: 5. The V gene's germline CDR1 is SGHRS and CDR2 YFSETQ. The CDR3: CASSSGQGFNEQFF. Written as DNA, the CDR3 is TGCGCCAGCAGCTCCGGACAGGGTTTCAATGAGCAGTTCTTC.

The V and J genes are TRBV29-1 and TRBJ2-1; 7 nucleotides align to TRBD2. The assigned J gene may be wrong: the sequence end matches TRBJ2-7 better. The V gene's germline CDR1 is SQVTM and CDR2 ANQGSEA. The CDR3 contains 14 residues. The CDR3 DNA is TGCAGCGTTTTGGCGGGAGTGCCCTACAATGAGCAGTACTTC. Residues: CSVLAGVPYNEQYF.

J is TRBJ2-1 and V is TRBV5-1, with D perhaps matching TRBD1 or TRBD2 (6 bases each). CDR3 length: 14 residues. V lost 7 bases to trimming and J lost 2 bases, with 13 bases between them. Looked up from germline, CDR1 is SGHRS and CDR2 is YFSETQ. The CDR3 DNA is TGCGCCAGCGGAGGGGGACGTACCTACAATGAGCAGTTCTTC. This codes for CASGGGRTYNEQFF. Based on the CDR3 plus reference TRBV5-1 and TRBJ2-1, the full variable domain is KAGVTQTPRYLIKTRGQQVTLSCSPISGHRSVSWYQQTPGQGLQFLFEYFSETQRNKGNFPGRFSGRQFSNSRSEMNVSTLELGDSALYLCASGGGRTYNEQFFGPGTRLTVL.

This rearrangement joins TRBV20-1 to TRBJ1-5; D not resolved. Germline V gives CDR1 DFQATT, CDR2 SNEGSKA (reference sequence). This CDR3 is 15 amino acids long. CDR3: CSVQGLITSNQPQHF. The DNA for the CDR3 is TGCAGCGTCCAAGGGCTGATTACTAGCAATCAGCCCCAGCATTTT.

This clonotype was observed a few times. The chain has TRBV27 and TRBJ2-7; possibly TRBD1 for D (6 bases). The V end lost 5 bases, the J end lost 2 bases, and 19 bases lay between the germline ends. Germline assignment: CDR1 MNHEY and CDR2 SMNVEV (reference sequence). The CDR3 length is 16 residues. In DNA form, the CDR3 reads TGTGCCAGCAGTGCCTGGGTAGGACAGAGTCCCTACGAGCAGTACTTC. Translation gives CASSAWVGQSPYEQYF.

This clonotype has a handful of counts. V is TRBV28 and J is TRBJ2-4; D call uncertain. V lost 5 bases and J lost 0, with 8 bases in between. The V gene's germline CDR1 is MDHEN and CDR2 SYDVKM. The CDR3 totals 14 residues. The CDR3 sequence is CASSPVAAKNIQYF. The CDR3 DNA reads TGTGCCAGCAGTCCTGTTGCAGCCAAAAACATTCAGTACTTC.

This clonotype was counted a few times. V is TRBV7-2 and J is TRBJ2-7; TRBD2 matches 8 bases. This CDR3 region has 16 residues. Germline CDR1 and CDR2: SGHTA and FQGNSA. V lost 1 base to trimming and J lost 2 bases; unmatched junction nucleotides: 7. The DNA for the CDR3 is TGTGCCAGCAGCTTAGTAGCTAGCGGGCCTCCCTACGAGCAGTACTTC. Translation gives CASSLVASGPPYEQYF.

Only a few counts were recorded for this clonotype. This chain links TRBV20-1 with TRBJ1-5; the D is unclear. The CDR3 is 11 amino acids. V was trimmed by 8 bases and J by 11 bases, leaving 16 bases between them. In germline, CDR1 is DFQATT, CDR2 SNEGSKA (reference sequence). The CDR3 region is CSSDWKKAQHF. CDR3 sequence (DNA): TGCAGTAGCGACTGGAAAAAAGCCCAGCATTTT.

This clonotype has just a few counts. The V call is TRBV14, the J call TRBJ2-3; maybe TRBD2 (6 bases). CDR1 and CDR2 from the germline V gene are SGHDN and FVKESK. The CDR3 has 16 amino acids. Trimming removed 4 bases at V and 4 bases at J, with 18 bases between. The CDR3 DNA follows: TGTGCCAGCAGCCCAAGACCGGGACTTACCCCAGATACGCAGTATTTT. Translation: CASSPRPGLTPDTQYF.

The rearrangement joins TRBV29-1 to TRBJ2-1; TRBD1 aligns across 9 bases. Germline CDR1 SQVTM, CDR2 ANQGSEA. The CDR3 covers 13 residues. V gave up 6 bases and J gave up 6 bases; unmatched junction bases: 6. CDR3 sequence: CSVRTGAVNEQFF. DNA of the CDR3: TGCAGCGTACGGACAGGGGCCGTCAATGAGCAGTTCTTC.

V is TRBV28 and J is TRBJ2-1; D is undetermined. V was trimmed by 7 bases and J by 3 bases, leaving 16 bases between them. Germline V lookup: CDR1 MDHEN, CDR2 SYDVKM. The CDR3 totals 15 residues. The CDR3: CASTRDPGLYNEQFF. CDR3 nucleotides: TGTGCCAGCACTCGAGACCCTGGCCTCTACAATGAGCAGTTCTTC.

This clonotype was seen only a few times. This chain connects TRBV29-1 to TRBJ2-1; 10 nucleotides match TRBD2. Trimming cost V 4 bases and J 5 bases; bases outside gene matches: 5. This CDR3 region has 14 residues. Germline V CDR1 and CDR2: SQVTM, ANQGSEA. The CDR3 bases are TGCAGCGTTGTTGGACTAGCGGAAAACAATGAGCAGTTCTTC. It translates to CSVVGLAENNEQFF.

V gene TRBV7-9 combines with J gene TRBJ2-3; D gene uncertain. This CDR3 has 13 amino acids. The V gene's germline CDR1 is SEHNR and CDR2 FQNEAQ (reference sequence). The V end was cut by 8 bases, the J end by 2 bases, with 11 bases between. In DNA, the CDR3 is TGTGCCAGCCGCGGACCGGTCACAGATACGCAGTATTTT. It encodes CASRGPVTDTQYF.

This clonotype was found a few times. V gene TRBV3-1 combines with J gene TRBJ2-3, with D uncertain. This CDR3 region has 14 residues. The germline V and J ends were trimmed by 1 base and 4 bases, with 9 bases remaining between them. The germline CDR1 and CDR2 sequences are LGHDT and YNNKEL (reference sequence). The CDR3 sequence: CASSQVAVADTQYF. In nucleotides, the CDR3 is TGTGCCAGCAGCCAAGTTGCGGTTGCAGATACGCAGTATTTT.

The chain carries TRBV29-1 and TRBJ2-7, with TRBD1 as a possible D gene (6 bases). CDR1 SQVTM and CDR2 ANQGSEA come from the germline V gene. Trimming stripped 1 base from V and 4 bases from J, with 14 bases between. The CDR3 runs to 14 residues. CDR3 residues: CSVEGTGNTYEQYF. The DNA of the CDR3 is TGCAGCGTTGAAGGTACAGGGAATACGTACGAGCAGTACTTC.

This clonotype was picked up many times. V and J are TRBV10-3 and TRBJ2-1; D is unclear. The germline V and J ends were trimmed by 5 bases and 8 bases, with 10 bases remaining between them. CDR1 is ENHRY and CDR2 is SYGVKD in the germline V gene. The CDR3 has 12 residues. CDR3 in DNA: TGTGCCATCAGTTGGGGTGGGGATGAGCAGTTCTTC. Translated: CAISWGGDEQFF.

The CDR3 is CASSGEVYNEQFF. The CDR3 DNA sequence: TGTGCCAGCAGTGGCGAGGTTTACAATGAGCAGTTCTTC. The chain links TRBV6-2 or TRBV6-3 to TRBJ2-1, with D hard to call. The CDR3 covers 13 residues. The V end was cut by 5 bases, the J end by 4 bases, with 9 bases between. Germline V gene data show CDR1 as MNHEY and CDR2 as SVGEGT.

The chain has TRBV20-1 and TRBJ2-4; the D gene is possibly TRBD1 (6 bases). Between the trimmed V and J ends, which lost 2 bases and 6 bases, there was a span of 11 bases. In germline, CDR1 is DFQATT, CDR2 SNEGSKA (reference sequence). The CDR3 is 13 residues long. The CDR3 here is CSARTFRGNIQYF. Here the CDR3 DNA reads TGCAGTGCTAGAACATTCAGGGGAAACATTCAGTACTTC.

The V call is TRBV5-1, the J call TRBJ2-1; either TRBD1 or TRBD2 may supply D (5 bases each). Trimming left V 1 base short and J 4 bases short, with 15 bases between. Germline V gives CDR1 SGHRS, CDR2 YFSETQ. This CDR3 region has 16 residues. The CDR3 here is CASSLRDGPLYNEQFF. In DNA, the CDR3 is TGCGCCAGCAGCTTGCGGGACGGTCCCTTGTACAATGAGCAGTTCTTC.

This chain uses TRBV6-5 with TRBJ2-3; D possibly corresponds to TRBD2 (6 bases). CDR3 length: 14 amino acids. Germline V CDR1 and CDR2: MNHEY, SVGAGI. V lost 6 bases to trimming and J lost 0 bases, with 10 bases between them. In DNA form, the CDR3 reads TGTGCCAGCAGGCTAGCGCCAAGCACAGATACGCAGTATTTT. This gives the protein CASRLAPSTDTQYF.

This clonotype has just a few counts. The rearrangement links TRBV2 to TRBJ2-6; D may be TRBD2 (6 bases). The germline V gene has CDR1 SNHLY and CDR2 FYNNEI. V lost 2 bases to trimming and J lost 2 bases, with 13 bases between them. This CDR3 has 17 residues. CDR3 region: CASSERAGRPGANVLTF. DNA for the CDR3: TGTGCCAGCAGTGAAAGGGCTGGGAGGCCTGGGGCCAACGTCCTGACTTTC.

CDR3 sequence: CASTFTGTSGEKLFF. The CDR3 nucleotides read TGTGCCAGCACTTTTACAGGAACCTCGGGTGAAAAACTGTTTTTT. V is TRBV28 and J is TRBJ1-4; D may be TRBD1 (5 bases). The V and J ends lost 7 bases and 7 bases respectively, with 19 bases between them. The CDR3 is 15 amino acids. CDR1 is MDHEN and CDR2 is SYDVKM in the germline V gene.